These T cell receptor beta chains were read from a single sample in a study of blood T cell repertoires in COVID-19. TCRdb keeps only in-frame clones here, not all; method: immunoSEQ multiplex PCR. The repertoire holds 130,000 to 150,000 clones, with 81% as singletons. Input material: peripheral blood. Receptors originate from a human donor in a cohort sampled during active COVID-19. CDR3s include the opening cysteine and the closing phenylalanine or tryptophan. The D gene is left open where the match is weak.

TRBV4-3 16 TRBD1 CASSQDFQGVSYEQYF
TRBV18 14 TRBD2 CASSQAGFDNEQFF
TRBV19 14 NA CATQGRVRTGELFF
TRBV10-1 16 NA CASSEGSGVRDTEAFF
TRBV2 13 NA CASVGTNYQPQHF
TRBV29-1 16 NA CSVEVNPGYGKNIQYF
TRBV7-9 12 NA CASSFEEYEQYF
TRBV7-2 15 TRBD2 CASSSRTSGTYEQYF
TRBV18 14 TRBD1 CASSPSNRGKEQYF
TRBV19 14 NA CASSPGTTDYGYTF
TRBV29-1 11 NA CGAGMLDEQYF
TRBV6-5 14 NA CASSRKGGNTEAFF
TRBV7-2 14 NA CASSRTQYTGELFF
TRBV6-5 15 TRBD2 CASSYSGLARETQYF
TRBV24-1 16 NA CATSDSGRSRGAAYTF
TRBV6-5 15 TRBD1 CASSYSTGPTYEQYF
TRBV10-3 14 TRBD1 CAISLTTGGTEAFF
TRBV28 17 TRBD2 CASSFVVGGEGKETQYF
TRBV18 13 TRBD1 CASSRTGAREQYF
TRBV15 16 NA CATSRGRGHTNEKLFF
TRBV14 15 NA CASSQGPGTNYGYTF
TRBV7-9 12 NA CASGEMNTEAFF
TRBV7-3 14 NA CASSVGEGSYEQYF
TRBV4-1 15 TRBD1 CASSRTGLNSYEQYF
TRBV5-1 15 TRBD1 CASSPGGQGTYEQYF
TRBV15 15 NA CATSREFEGSYEQYF
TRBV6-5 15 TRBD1 CASRSTEGAFYGYTF
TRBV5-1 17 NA CASSLVTTAWNTDTQYF
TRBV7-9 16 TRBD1 CASSPGPGTGGWEQYF
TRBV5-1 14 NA CASSLRSGAWEQYF
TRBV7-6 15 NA CASSLDGGYNSPLHF
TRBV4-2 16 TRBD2 CASSQLGQREQETQYF
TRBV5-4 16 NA CASRLTGSRSTDTQYF
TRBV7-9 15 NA CASSLGAGYLYEQYF
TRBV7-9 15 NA CASSLSGGFGNTIYF
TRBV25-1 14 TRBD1 CASSEWGTGNGYTF
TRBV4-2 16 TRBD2 CASSQGVAGGSPEQYF
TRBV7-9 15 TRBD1 CASSSDRGLSYEQYF
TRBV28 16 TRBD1 CASSTRFRDRGYEQYF
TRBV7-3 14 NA CASSSGGSTDTQYF
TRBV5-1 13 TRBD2 CASSDRTSYTQYF
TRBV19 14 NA CASSFDSLNTEAFF
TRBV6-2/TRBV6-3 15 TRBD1 CASSYYGQGGETQYF
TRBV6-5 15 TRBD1 CASRPDRGPYTEAFF
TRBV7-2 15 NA CASSFTLVRTGELFF
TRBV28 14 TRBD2 CASSFGGSRYEQYF
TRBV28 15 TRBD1 CASSFPNRGHGEQFF
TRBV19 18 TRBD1 CASSSTGYLLSGANVLTF
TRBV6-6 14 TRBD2 CANLAGEVADTQYF
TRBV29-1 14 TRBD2 CSVARLAGAYEQYF
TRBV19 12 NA CASSEGSGELFF
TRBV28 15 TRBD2 CASRTLAGGSGELFF
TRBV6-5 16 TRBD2 CASSYAWGSSGSEQYF
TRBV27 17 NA CASSPQGAVSGANVLTF
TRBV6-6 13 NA CASSYSHSYEQYF
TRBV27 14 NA CASSFVGGLYEQYF
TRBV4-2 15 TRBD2 CASSQDRSGRETQYF
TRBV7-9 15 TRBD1 CASSLGGDRVSPLHF
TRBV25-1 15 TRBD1 CASSEYGKGAGEQYF